The 26 T cell receptor beta chains below come from one sample, sequenced in a study of CD8 T cells in ankylosing spondylitis. TCRdb re-called the 5' RACE reads through MiXCR, storing one row per CDR3 protein. The sample consists of a few hundred thousand distinct CDR3 sequences, 20% of them appearing once. Material for sequencing was blood, either unsorted or a sorted T cell fraction (not recorded which). Every receptor here comes from a male donor with ankylosing spondylitis or in good health (not recorded which).

This rearrangement joins TRBV12-3 or TRBV12-4 to TRBJ1-1, with D tentatively TRBD1 (5 bases). The CDR3 totals 15 residues. V gave up 5 bases and J gave up 0 bases, with 13 bases separating them. The CDR3 bases are TGTGCCAGCAGTACCTGGGGGGTTGTGAACACTGAAGCTTTCTTT. Translating it yields CASSTWGVVNTEAFF.

This clonotype appeared a few times. The genes are TRBV6-5 and TRBJ2-5, with TRBD1 matching 8 bases. The V gene's germline CDR1 is MNHEY and CDR2 SVGAGI. The trim removed 4 bases at V and 5 bases at J, leaving 3 bases unmatched. The CDR3 is made up of 13 amino acids. The CDR3 sequence: CASSWTGLETQYF. The CDR3 DNA reads as TGTGCCAGCAGTTGGACAGGGTTGGAGACCCAGTACTTC.

This clonotype has more than one count but fewer than ten. This chain joins TRBV28 and TRBJ2-7; possible D gene TRBD1, 5 bases. Per germline, CDR1 MDHEN and CDR2 SYDVKM. This CDR3 spans 13 amino acids. Trimming took 6 bases from V and 2 from J, leaving 11 bases between them. CDR3 in amino acids: CASSPRVTYEQYF. As DNA, the CDR3 is TGTGCCAGCAGCCCCAGGGTGACCTACGAGCAGTACTTC. Filled out from reference TRBV28 and TRBJ2-7, the complete variable domain reads DVKVTQSSRYLVKRTGEKVFLECVQDMDHENMFWYRQDPGLGLRLIYFSYDVKMKEKGDIPEGYSVSREKKERFSLILESASTNQTSMYLCASSPRVTYEQYFGPGTRLTVT.

The rearrangement uses TRBV2 and TRBJ2-7, with TRBD1 matching over 9 bases. V lost 6 bases, J lost 6 bases, and 18 bases stayed unmatched. Looked up from germline, CDR1 is SNHLY and CDR2 is FYNNEI. The CDR3 runs to 17 residues. The CDR3 DNA reads TGTGCCAGCAGGAGGAGACTCCCGCGGACAGGGGCCCTCGAGCAGTACTTC. Protein product: CASRRRLPRTGALEQYF.

The count of this clonotype is one. The chain couples TRBV4-1 to TRBJ1-1; D may be TRBD1 (6 bases). CDR1 is MGHRA, CDR2 YSYEKL, per germline. V lost 5 bases and J 5 bases, leaving 15 bases between the germline ends. The CDR3 loop spans 14 amino acids. CDR3 loop: CASSAAGGWTEAFF. In DNA form, the CDR3 reads TGCGCCAGCAGCGCCGCGGGGGGCTGGACTGAAGCTTTCTTT.

The rearrangement uses TRBV20-1 and TRBJ2-7, with a weak D call TRBD2 (5 bases). Trimming removed 0 bases from V and 0 bases from J, with 9 bases in between. Germline V gene data show CDR1 as DFQATT and CDR2 as SNEGSKA (reference sequence). This CDR3 contains 14 residues. In nucleotides, the CDR3 is TGCAGTGCTAGAGAAAGACGGGACTCCTACGAGCAGTACTTC. Its protein product is CSARERRDSYEQYF.

The V and J genes are TRBV28 and TRBJ2-7; D might be TRBD2 (5 bases). This CDR3 is built from 15 residues. V lost 8 bases to trimming and J lost 8 bases, with 25 bases between them. Germline V gene sequence: CDR1 MDHEN, CDR2 SYDVKM. In DNA, the CDR3 is TGTGCCAGCTCCTCCGGGGTTGGATCCCACCTCCAGCAGTACTTC. Protein sequence: CASSSGVGSHLQQYF.

The V and J genes are TRBV29-1 and TRBJ2-7; D ambiguous. CDR3 length: 15 residues. Trimming removed 1 base from V and 3 bases from J, with 16 bases in between. Germline V lookup: CDR1 SQVTM, CDR2 ANQGSEA. The CDR3, as DNA: TGCAGCGTTGAAGGTGTCCGTCGTGGGCTCTACGAGCAGTACTTC. It translates to CSVEGVRRGLYEQYF.

This clonotype turned up a few times. The chain links TRBV4-2 to TRBJ2-5, with 11 bases matching TRBD2. The CDR3 covers 17 residues. The V segment lost 2 bases and the J segment 6 bases; nucleotides outside the gene matches: 11. The germline gives CDR1 LGHNA, CDR2 YNFKEQ. In DNA, the CDR3 is TGTGCCAGCAGCCAACGGCTAGCGGGGGGCTGGGGGAAGACCCAGTACTTC. Translating gives CASSQRLAGGWGKTQYF.

Only a few counts were recorded for this clonotype. This sequence joins TRBV10-3 and TRBJ1-1; 8 bases line up with TRBD1. Germline lookup yields CDR1 ENHRY and CDR2 SYGVKD. J lost 1 base, V lost 6 bases, and 10 bases had no gene match. This CDR3 has 16 residues. The CDR3 sequence is CAISLGQGAWNTEAFF. The CDR3 coding sequence is TGTGCCATCAGCTTGGGGCAGGGGGCGTGGAACACTGAAGCTTTCTTT.

CDR3 loop: CASSPRDGRELFF. The CDR3 region has the DNA TGTGCCAGCAGCCCCCGGGACGGAAGGGAGCTGTTTTTT. This chain joins TRBV7-9 and TRBJ2-2; the D call may be TRBD1 or TRBD2 (5 bases each). Per the germline V gene, CDR1 is SEHNR and CDR2 is FQNEAQ (reference sequence). The CDR3 extends over 13 amino acids. Trimming removed 5 bases from V and 9 bases from J, with 13 bases in between.

In this sample, this clonotype turned up a few times. This sequence joins TRBV7-9 and TRBJ2-7; D is unresolved. V was pared by 5 bases and J by 5 bases, with 10 bases between. Germline V lookup: CDR1 SEHNR, CDR2 FQNEAQ (reference sequence). CDR3 length equals 12 residues. The CDR3 loop is CASSPPYHEQYF. The CDR3 DNA reads TGTGCCAGCAGCCCCCCATATCACGAGCAGTACTTC.

This rearrangement joins TRBV7-9 to TRBJ2-7, with D uncertain. V was cut by 5 bases and J by 7 bases, with 15 bases left in between. The CDR3 contains 13 residues. Germline lookup yields CDR1 SEHNR and CDR2 FQNEAQ (reference sequence). The CDR3 is CASSIEGPSEQYF. The DNA for the CDR3 is TGTGCCAGCAGCATAGAAGGGCCCTCAGAGCAGTACTTC. Complete variable domain (other parts from reference TRBV7-9 and TRBJ2-7): DTGVSQNPRHKITKRGQNVTFRCDPISEHNRLYWYRQTLGQGPEFLTYFQNEAQLEKSRLLSDRFSAERPKGSFSTLEIQRTEQGDSAMYLCASSIEGPSEQYFGPGTRLTVT.

The table lists this clonotype with a few counts. The gene calls are TRBV7-9 and TRBJ2-3; D is uncertain. The CDR3 loop spans 12 amino acids. Trimming removed 5 bases at V and 6 bases at J, with 9 bases between. Germline values: CDR1 SEHNR, CDR2 FQNEAQ (reference sequence). The CDR3 protein is CASSPGSDTQYF. The CDR3 coding sequence is TGTGCCAGCAGCCCAGGTTCCGATACGCAGTATTTT. Combining the CDR3 with reference TRBV7-9 and TRBJ2-3 gives the whole variable domain DTGVSQNPRHKITKRGQNVTFRCDPISEHNRLYWYRQTLGQGPEFLTYFQNEAQLEKSRLLSDRFSAERPKGSFSTLEIQRTEQGDSAMYLCASSPGSDTQYFGPGTRLTVL.

This clonotype was detected a few times. V gene TRBV20-1 combines with J gene TRBJ2-1; no reliable D call. The CDR3 totals 14 residues. V was clipped by 4 bases and J by 4 bases, with 14 bases between them. CDR1 is DFQATT and CDR2 is SNEGSKA in the germline V gene (reference sequence). CDR3 bases: TGCAGTGCTACCCCGAGCACTACTTACAATGAGCAGTTCTTC. This translates into CSATPSTTYNEQFF.

This sequence joins TRBV20-1 and TRBJ1-1, with TRBD1 matching over 7 bases. CDR1 is DFQATT, CDR2 SNEGSKA, per germline (reference sequence). The CDR3 has 14 amino acids. Germline trimming cut 6 bases from V and 1 base from J; bases unmatched to any gene: 8. This chain's CDR3 is CSATPTGRNTEAFF. The CDR3 bases are TGCAGTGCAACGCCGACAGGGAGGAACACTGAAGCTTTCTTT.

The chain uses TRBV4-1 and TRBJ1-1; D remains unclear. The V end lost 0 bases, the J end lost 3 bases, and 11 bases lay between the germline ends. Germline CDR1 is MGHRA and CDR2 is YSYEKL. The CDR3 has 15 amino acids. This chain's CDR3 is CASSQDPQLDTEAFF. The CDR3 bases are TGCGCCAGCAGCCAAGATCCCCAGCTAGACACTGAAGCTTTCTTT.

This clonotype was detected only a few times. The rearrangement uses TRBV5-1 and TRBJ1-1, with D possibly matching TRBD1 (5 bases). V was clipped by 4 bases and J by 1 base, with 11 bases between them. CDR1 and CDR2 (germline): SGHRS, YFSETQ. The CDR3 spans 14 residues. The CDR3 reads CASSGGGRNTEAFF. The CDR3 DNA sequence: TGCGCCAGCAGCGGGGGGGGGAGGAACACTGAAGCTTTCTTT.

There are many counts of this clonotype. The chain has TRBV12-3 or TRBV12-4 and TRBJ2-3; the match to TRBD2 covers 8 bases. CDR3 length: 13 residues. V dropped 6 bases and J dropped 8; count of bases not matched to a gene: 7. CDR3 nucleotide sequence: TGTGCCAGCAGATACGGGGGGGCAGGTACGCAGTATTTT. Protein: CASRYGGAGTQYF.

This clonotype was seen a few times. V gene TRBV20-1 combines with J gene TRBJ2-3; D might be TRBD1 or TRBD2, each matching 7 bases. Trimming pared 0 bases from V and 3 bases from J, leaving 16 bases between. Per the germline V gene, CDR1 is DFQATT and CDR2 is SNEGSKA (reference sequence). The CDR3 length is 16 residues. The DNA for the CDR3 is TGCAGTGCTAGAGAAGCGGGACAGCTAAGTACAGATACGCAGTATTTT. The encoded protein is CSAREAGQLSTDTQYF.

The sample holds a few counts of this clonotype. This chain uses TRBV20-1 with TRBJ2-5; 11 positions match TRBD1. Germline loops: CDR1 DFQATT, CDR2 SNEGSKA (reference sequence). The CDR3 covers 14 residues. V trimming: 1 base; J trimming: 5 bases; junction bases outside the gene matches: 3. The CDR3 loop is CSARGDRGGETQYF. CDR3 DNA: TGCAGTGCTAGAGGGGACAGGGGGGGCGAGACCCAGTACTTC.

The gene calls are TRBV28 and TRBJ2-5; TRBD2 agrees at 9 bases. CDR3 length: 16 amino acids. CDR1 and CDR2 (germline): MDHEN, SYDVKM. After removal of 2 bases from V and 4 bases from J, the junction contained 8 bases not matched to a gene. The CDR3 bases are TGTGCCAGCAGTTTAAAGCCGCGGGGGGGCCGAGAGACCCAGTACTTC. It is translated as CASSLKPRGGRETQYF.

This clonotype was observed many times. The chain is built from TRBV7-8 and TRBJ2-1; TRBD2 agrees at 10 bases. The CDR3 has 15 residues. V trimming: 5 bases; J trimming: 4 bases; junction bases outside the gene matches: 5. CDR1 and CDR2 (germline): SGHVS, FQNEAQ. CDR3 sequence: CASSPRTSGYNEQFF. The DNA of the CDR3 is TGTGCCAGCAGCCCCAGGACTAGCGGATACAATGAGCAGTTCTTC.

There are a few counts of this clonotype. The chain uses TRBV7-6 and TRBJ1-4; D is unresolved. CDR3 length: 12 residues. Germline-derived CDR1 and CDR2 are SGHVS and FNYEAQ. The V end lost 2 bases, the J end lost 12 bases, and 10 bases lay between the germline ends. The CDR3 region has the DNA TGTGCCAGCAGCTTACTTGGCAACGAACTGTTTTTT. Its translation: CASSLLGNELFF.

The CDR3 is CSARDPLSSYEQYF. In DNA, the CDR3 is TGCAGTGCTAGAGATCCACTAAGCTCCTACGAGCAGTACTTC. The chain links TRBV20-1 to TRBJ2-7; D remains ambiguous. V was clipped by 0 bases and J by 0 bases, with 9 bases between them. The germline V gene has CDR1 DFQATT and CDR2 SNEGSKA (reference sequence). This CDR3 spans 14 amino acids.

This clonotype was counted between two and nine times. The chain joins TRBV7-8 to TRBJ2-1; 9 bases agree with TRBD1. The CDR3 contains 16 residues. V lost 1 base and J lost 2; bases outside the gene matches: 3. Germline V gives CDR1 SGHVS, CDR2 FQNEAQ. This CDR3 reads CASSLVGQGAYNEQFF. The CDR3 DNA follows: TGTGCCAGCAGCTTAGTGGGACAGGGTGCCTACAATGAGCAGTTCTTC.